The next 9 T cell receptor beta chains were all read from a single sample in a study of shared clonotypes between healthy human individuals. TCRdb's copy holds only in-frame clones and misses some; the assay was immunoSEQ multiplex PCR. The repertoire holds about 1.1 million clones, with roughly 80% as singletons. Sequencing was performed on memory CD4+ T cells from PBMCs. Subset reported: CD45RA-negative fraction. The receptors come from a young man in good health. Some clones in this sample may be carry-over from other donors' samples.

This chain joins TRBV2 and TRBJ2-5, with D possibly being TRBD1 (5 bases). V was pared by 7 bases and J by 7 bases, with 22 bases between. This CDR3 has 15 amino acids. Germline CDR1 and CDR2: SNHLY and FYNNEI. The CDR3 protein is CASTVQVQVLGTQYF. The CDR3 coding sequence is TGTGCCAGCACCGTACAGGTCCAAGTATTAGGGACCCAGTACTTC.

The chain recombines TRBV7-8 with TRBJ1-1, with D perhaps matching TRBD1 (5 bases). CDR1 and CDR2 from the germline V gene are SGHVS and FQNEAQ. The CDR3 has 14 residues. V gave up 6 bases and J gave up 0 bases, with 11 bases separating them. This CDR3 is CASRRGTVNTEAFF. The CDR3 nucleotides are TGTGCCAGCAGGCGAGGGACGGTGAACACTGAAGCTTTCTTT.

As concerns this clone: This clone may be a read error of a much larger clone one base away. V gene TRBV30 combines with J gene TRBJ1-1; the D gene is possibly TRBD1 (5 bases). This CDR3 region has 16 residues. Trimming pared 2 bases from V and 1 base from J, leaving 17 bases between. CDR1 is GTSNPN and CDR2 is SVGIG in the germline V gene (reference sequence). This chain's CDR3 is CAWSNSRVRQNTEAFF. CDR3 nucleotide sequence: TGTGCCTGGAGTAATTCCAGGGTTAGGCAGAACACTGAAGCTTTCTTT.

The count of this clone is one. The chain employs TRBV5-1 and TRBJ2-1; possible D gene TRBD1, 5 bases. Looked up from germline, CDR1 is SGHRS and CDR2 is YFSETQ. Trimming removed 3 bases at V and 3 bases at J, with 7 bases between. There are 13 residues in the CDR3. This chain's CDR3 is CASSWTHYNEQFF. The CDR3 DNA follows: TGCGCCAGCAGCTGGACACACTACAATGAGCAGTTCTTC.

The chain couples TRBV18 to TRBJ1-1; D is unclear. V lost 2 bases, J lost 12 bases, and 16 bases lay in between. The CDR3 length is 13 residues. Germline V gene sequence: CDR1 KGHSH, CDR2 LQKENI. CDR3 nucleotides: TGTGCCAGCTCACCAGATGGTGACGAGGGATCTTTCTTT. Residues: CASSPDGDEGSFF.

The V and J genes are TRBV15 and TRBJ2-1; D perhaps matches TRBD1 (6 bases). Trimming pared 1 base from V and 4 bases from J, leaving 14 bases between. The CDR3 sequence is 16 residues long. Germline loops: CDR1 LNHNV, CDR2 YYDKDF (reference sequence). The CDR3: CATSRVSGRGYNEQFF. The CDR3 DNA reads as TGTGCCACCAGCAGAGTAAGTGGCAGGGGTTACAATGAGCAGTTCTTC. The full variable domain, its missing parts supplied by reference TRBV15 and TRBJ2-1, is DAMVIQNPRYQVTQFGKPVTLSCSQTLNHNVMYWYQQKSSQAPKLLFHYYDKDFNNEADTPDNFQSRRPNTSFCFLDIRSPGLGDTAMYLCATSRVSGRGYNEQFFGPGTRLTVL.

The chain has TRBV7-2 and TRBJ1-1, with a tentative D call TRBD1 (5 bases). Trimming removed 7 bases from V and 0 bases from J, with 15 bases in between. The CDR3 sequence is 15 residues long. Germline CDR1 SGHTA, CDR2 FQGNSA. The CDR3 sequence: CASTTRGSLNTEAFF. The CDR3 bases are TGTGCCAGCACTACTAGGGGCAGCTTGAACACTGAAGCTTTCTTT.

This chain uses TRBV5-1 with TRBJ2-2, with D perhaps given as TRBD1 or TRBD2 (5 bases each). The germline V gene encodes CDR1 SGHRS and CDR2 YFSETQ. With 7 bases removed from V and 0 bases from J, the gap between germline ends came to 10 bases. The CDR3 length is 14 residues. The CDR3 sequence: CASVPGPNTGELFF. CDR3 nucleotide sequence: TGCGCCAGCGTCCCGGGACCGAACACCGGGGAGCTGTTTTTT.

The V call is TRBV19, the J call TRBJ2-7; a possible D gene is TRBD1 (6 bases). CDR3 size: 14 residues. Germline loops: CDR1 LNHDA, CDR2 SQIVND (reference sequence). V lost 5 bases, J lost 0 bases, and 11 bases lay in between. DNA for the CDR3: TGTGCCAGTAGTTCCGGGGACATCTCCTACGAGCAGTACTTC. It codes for CASSSGDISYEQYF.